These T cell receptor beta chains were read from a single sample in a study of PD-L1 blockade in urothelial cancer. Data came from immunoSEQ multiplex PCR; TCRdb stores just in-frame clones and leaves some out. The table records about 87,000 clones, around 83% of them present only once. Sequenced material: PBMCs, taken around atezolizumab (anti-PD-L1) treatment. The receptors derive from a man between 60 and 75 years old with urothelial cancer. Both conserved end residues are part of each CDR3. Each record gives: CDR3 protein, V gene, J gene, D gene. The D gene is left open where the match is weak.

CDR3aa: CASSLTRGHETQYF
v_gene: TRBV11-3
j_gene: TRBJ2-5
d_gene: TRBD1

CDR3aa: CASSQDPPTGKGHNEQFF
v_gene: TRBV4-1
j_gene: TRBJ2-1
d_gene: -

CDR3aa: CASSLPLPATDTQYF
v_gene: TRBV7-2
j_gene: TRBJ2-3
d_gene: -

CDR3aa: CASSPGRGQGPYGYTF
v_gene: TRBV2
j_gene: TRBJ1-2
d_gene: TRBD1

CDR3aa: CASSYWAGSDEKLFF
v_gene: TRBV6-5
j_gene: TRBJ1-4
d_gene: -

CDR3aa: CASSPRDRLGEQYF
v_gene: TRBV11-2
j_gene: TRBJ2-7
d_gene: -

CDR3aa: CASGTGNIEQFF
v_gene: TRBV7-6
j_gene: TRBJ2-1
d_gene: TRBD1

CDR3aa: CASSGTSGQETQYF
v_gene: TRBV18
j_gene: TRBJ2-5
d_gene: TRBD2

CDR3aa: CASSGRGSGANVLTF
v_gene: TRBV6-5
j_gene: TRBJ2-6
d_gene: TRBD2

CDR3aa: CASSVDRIYGYTF
v_gene: TRBV5-1
j_gene: TRBJ1-2
d_gene: TRBD1

CDR3aa: CASSLGYPGQTNNEQFF
v_gene: TRBV11-3
j_gene: TRBJ2-1
d_gene: TRBD1

CDR3aa: CAISETTGRSGNTIYF
v_gene: TRBV10-3
j_gene: TRBJ1-3
d_gene: -

CDR3aa: CAISEAGAGQETQYF
v_gene: TRBV10-3
j_gene: TRBJ2-5
d_gene: TRBD2

CDR3aa: CASSMLRAGDRLNGYTF
v_gene: TRBV19
j_gene: TRBJ1-2
d_gene: -

CDR3aa: CASSSEGQGRGETQYF
v_gene: TRBV5-1
j_gene: TRBJ2-5
d_gene: -

CDR3aa: CASSYPFTGELFF
v_gene: TRBV6-5
j_gene: TRBJ2-2
d_gene: -

CDR3aa: CASSPESGQPQHF
v_gene: TRBV6-4
j_gene: TRBJ1-5
d_gene: -

CDR3aa: CASSQHAGLRSGANVLTF
v_gene: TRBV4-3
j_gene: TRBJ2-6
d_gene: -

CDR3aa: CSVPGNNGYTF
v_gene: TRBV29-1
j_gene: TRBJ1-2
d_gene: -

CDR3aa: CASSVNGDGNIQYF
v_gene: TRBV9
j_gene: TRBJ2-4
d_gene: -

CDR3aa: CASSPMDRVGYGYTF
v_gene: TRBV18
j_gene: TRBJ1-2
d_gene: TRBD1

CDR3aa: CASSPGTSGRGTDTQYF
v_gene: TRBV18
j_gene: TRBJ2-3
d_gene: TRBD2

CDR3aa: CASSRKDILAKNIQYF
v_gene: TRBV6-6
j_gene: TRBJ2-4
d_gene: -

CDR3aa: CASSVILAGGNGNEQFF
v_gene: TRBV19
j_gene: TRBJ2-1
d_gene: TRBD2

CDR3aa: CASSLIAGARGSEQFF
v_gene: TRBV7-3
j_gene: TRBJ2-1
d_gene: TRBD2

CDR3aa: CAISAQSYEQYF
v_gene: TRBV10-3
j_gene: TRBJ2-7
d_gene: -

CDR3aa: CASSLRAGYEQYF
v_gene: TRBV11-3
j_gene: TRBJ2-7
d_gene: TRBD2